This T cell receptor (beta chain) was recovered during a study of shared clonotypes between healthy human individuals. Clones were read by immunoSEQ multiplex PCR, and TCRdb kept only the in-frame ones, dropping some. The sample holds approximately 620,000 clones, more than 95% seen once. The ends lost 5 bases at V and 4 bases at J; junction bases unmatched: 4. This CDR3 is 14 amino acids long. Germline V gives CDR1 LNHDA, CDR2 SQIVND (reference sequence). Findings of the study overall: The genetic and exposure-history diversity represented was limited by few donors. Four donors had 5% to 6% of their naive CD4 clonotypes in common.

This clone has just a few counts. Antigen specificity is unknown. Other DNA sequences in this sample translate to the same CDR3. The genes are TRBV19 and TRBJ2-7, with 11 bases identical to TRBD1. This sequence originates from a woman aged 30 to 39 in good health. The sample taken for sequencing was naive CD4+ T cells sorted from blood. Subset described: CD45RA+ positively selected. CDR3 sequence reads: CASSAGTGGYEQYF. The CDR3 DNA is TGTGCCAGTAGTGCCGGGACAGGGGGTTACGAGCAGTACTTC.